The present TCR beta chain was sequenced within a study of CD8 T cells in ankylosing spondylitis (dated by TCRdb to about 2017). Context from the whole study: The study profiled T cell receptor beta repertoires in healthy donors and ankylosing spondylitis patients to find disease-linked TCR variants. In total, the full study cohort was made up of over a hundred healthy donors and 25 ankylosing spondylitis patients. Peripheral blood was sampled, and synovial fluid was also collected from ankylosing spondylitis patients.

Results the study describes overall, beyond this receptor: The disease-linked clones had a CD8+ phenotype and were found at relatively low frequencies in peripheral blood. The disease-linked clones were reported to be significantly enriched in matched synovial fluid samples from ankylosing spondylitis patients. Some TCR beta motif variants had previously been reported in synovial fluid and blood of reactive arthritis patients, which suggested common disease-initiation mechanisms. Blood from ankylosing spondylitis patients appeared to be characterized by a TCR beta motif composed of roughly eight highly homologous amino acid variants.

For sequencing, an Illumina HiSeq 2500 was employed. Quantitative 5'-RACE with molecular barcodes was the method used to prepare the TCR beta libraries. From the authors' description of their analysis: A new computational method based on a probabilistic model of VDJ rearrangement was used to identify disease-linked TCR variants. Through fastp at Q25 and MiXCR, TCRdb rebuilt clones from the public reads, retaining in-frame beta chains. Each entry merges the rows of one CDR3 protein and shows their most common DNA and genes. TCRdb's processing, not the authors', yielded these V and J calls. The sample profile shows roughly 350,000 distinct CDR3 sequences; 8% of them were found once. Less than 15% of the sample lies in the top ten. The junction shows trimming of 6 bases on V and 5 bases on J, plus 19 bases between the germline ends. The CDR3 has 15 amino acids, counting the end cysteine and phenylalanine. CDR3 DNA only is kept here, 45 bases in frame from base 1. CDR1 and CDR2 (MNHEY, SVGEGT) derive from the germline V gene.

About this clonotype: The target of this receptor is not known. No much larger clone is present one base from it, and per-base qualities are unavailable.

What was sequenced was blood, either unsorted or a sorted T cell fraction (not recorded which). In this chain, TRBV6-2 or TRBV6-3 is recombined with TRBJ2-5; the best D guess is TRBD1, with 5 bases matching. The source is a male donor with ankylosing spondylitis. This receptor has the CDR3 CASRPQLNRRETQYF. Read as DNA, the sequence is TGTGCCAGCAGACCCCAGTTGAACAGGCGCGAGACCCAGTACTTC.